This T cell receptor beta chain was recorded in a study of T cell repertoires in cytomegalovirus infection. Study details: CMV infection plus the matching HLA type was flagged by public TCR beta signatures. General observations from the study: Individuals carrying CMV plus the relevant HLA were identified by cumulative frequency of public TCR beta families. HLA-C-restricted CMV-specific TCR beta clonotypes prevailed in the ex vivo response.

CDR3 size: 19 residues. With V trimmed by 0 bases and J by 5 bases, 14 bases remained unmatched. Germline values: CDR1 DFQATT, CDR2 SNEGSKA (reference sequence). TCRdb redid the calling of the reads with MiXCR, one entry per CDR3 protein. The sample records more than 140,000 distinct CDR3 sequences, 5.5% to 8% being singletons. About this clonotype: What it binds is not known.

This chain joins TRBV20-1 and TRBJ2-3; 13 nucleotides line up with TRBD2. The specimen sequenced was PBMCs. The sequence was obtained from a human donor in good health (CMV status not recorded). Some clones in this sample may be carry-over from other donors' samples. For the CDR3, the DNA is TGCAGTGCTAGAGATGGGGGGACTAGCGGGGTCCTGGGAGTAGATACGCAGTATTTT. This gives the protein CSARDGGTSGVLGVDTQYF.